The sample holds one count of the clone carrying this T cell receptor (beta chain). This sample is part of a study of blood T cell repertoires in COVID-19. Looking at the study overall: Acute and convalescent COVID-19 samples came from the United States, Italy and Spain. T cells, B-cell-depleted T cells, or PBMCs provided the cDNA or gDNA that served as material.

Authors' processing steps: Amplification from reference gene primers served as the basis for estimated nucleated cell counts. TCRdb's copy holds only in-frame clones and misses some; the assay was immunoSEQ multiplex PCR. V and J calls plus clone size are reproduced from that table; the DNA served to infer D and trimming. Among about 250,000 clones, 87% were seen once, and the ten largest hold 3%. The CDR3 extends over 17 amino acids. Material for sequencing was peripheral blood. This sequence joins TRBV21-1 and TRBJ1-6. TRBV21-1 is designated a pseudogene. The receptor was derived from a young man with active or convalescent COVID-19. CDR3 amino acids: CASSKADRLDYNSPLHF. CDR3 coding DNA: TGTGCCAGCAGCAAAGCCGACAGACTAGATTATAATTCACCCCTCCACTTT.